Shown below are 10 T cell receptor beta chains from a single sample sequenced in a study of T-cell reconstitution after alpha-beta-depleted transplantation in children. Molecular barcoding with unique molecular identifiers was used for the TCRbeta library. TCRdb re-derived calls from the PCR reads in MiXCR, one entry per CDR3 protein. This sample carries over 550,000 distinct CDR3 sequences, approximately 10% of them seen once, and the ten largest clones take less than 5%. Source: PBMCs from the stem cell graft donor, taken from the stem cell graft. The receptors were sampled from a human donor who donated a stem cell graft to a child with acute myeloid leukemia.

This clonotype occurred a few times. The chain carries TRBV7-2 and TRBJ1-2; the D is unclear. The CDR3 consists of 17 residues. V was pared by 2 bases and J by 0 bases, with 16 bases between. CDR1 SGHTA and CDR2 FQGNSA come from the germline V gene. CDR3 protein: CASSLRGRPEANYGYTF. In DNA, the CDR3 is TGTGCCAGCAGCTTAAGAGGGCGCCCCGAAGCTAACTATGGCTACACCTTC.

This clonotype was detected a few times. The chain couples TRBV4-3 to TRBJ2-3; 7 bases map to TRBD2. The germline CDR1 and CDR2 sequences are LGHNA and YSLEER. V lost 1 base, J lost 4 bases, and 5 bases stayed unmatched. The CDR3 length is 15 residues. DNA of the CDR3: TGCGCCAGCAGCCAAGCGGGGAGGGCAGCAGATACGCAGTATTTT. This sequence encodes CASSQAGRAADTQYF.

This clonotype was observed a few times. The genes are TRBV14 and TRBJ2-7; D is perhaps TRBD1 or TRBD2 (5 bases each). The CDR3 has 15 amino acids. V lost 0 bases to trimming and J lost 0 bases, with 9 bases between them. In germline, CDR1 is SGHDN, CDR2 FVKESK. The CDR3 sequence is CASSQETGLSYEQYF. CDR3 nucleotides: TGTGCCAGCAGCCAAGAAACGGGGCTCTCCTACGAGCAGTACTTC.

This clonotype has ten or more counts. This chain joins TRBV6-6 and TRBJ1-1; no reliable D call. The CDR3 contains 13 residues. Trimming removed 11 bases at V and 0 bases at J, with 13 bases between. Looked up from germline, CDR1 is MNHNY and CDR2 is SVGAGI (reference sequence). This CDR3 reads CAGRTGVNTEAFF. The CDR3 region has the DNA TGTGCCGGCCGGACCGGGGTGAACACTGAAGCTTTCTTT.

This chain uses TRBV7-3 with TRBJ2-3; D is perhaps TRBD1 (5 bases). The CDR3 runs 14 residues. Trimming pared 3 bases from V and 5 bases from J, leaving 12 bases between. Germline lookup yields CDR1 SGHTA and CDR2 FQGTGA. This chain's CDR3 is CASSFQGTGDTQYF. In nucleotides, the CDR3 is TGTGCCAGCAGCTTTCAGGGTACAGGAGATACGCAGTATTTT.

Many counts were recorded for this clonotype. CDR3: CASSSASGQRNTGELFF. The CDR3 nucleotides read TGTGCCAGCAGCTCAGCCAGTGGGCAGAGAAACACCGGGGAGCTGTTTTTT. The V gene is TRBV4-2, the J gene TRBJ2-2; D unclear. V lost 5 bases, J lost 2 bases, and 18 bases lay in between. The CDR3 is 17 amino acids. Germline CDR1 LGHNA, CDR2 YNFKEQ.

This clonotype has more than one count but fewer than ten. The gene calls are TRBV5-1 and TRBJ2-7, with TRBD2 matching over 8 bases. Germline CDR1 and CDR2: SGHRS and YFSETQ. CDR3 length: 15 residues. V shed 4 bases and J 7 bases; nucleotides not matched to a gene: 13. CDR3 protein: CASSITSGHLGEQYF. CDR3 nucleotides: TGCGCCAGCAGCATCACTAGCGGTCATCTGGGGGAGCAGTACTTC.

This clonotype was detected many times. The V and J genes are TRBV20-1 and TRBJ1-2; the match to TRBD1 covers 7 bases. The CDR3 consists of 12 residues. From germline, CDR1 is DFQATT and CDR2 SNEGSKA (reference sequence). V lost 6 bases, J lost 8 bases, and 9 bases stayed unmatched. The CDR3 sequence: CSAQTGSSGYTF. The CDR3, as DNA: TGCAGTGCCCAGACAGGGTCTTCCGGCTACACCTTC.

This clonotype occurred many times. The CDR3 DNA sequence: TGTGCCAGCAGCTTAGGGGACAGGGGGAGCAATCAGCCCCAGCATTTT. This translates into CASSLGDRGSNQPQHF. The chain joins TRBV7-8 to TRBJ1-5; TRBD1 matches 11 bases. Germline-derived CDR1 and CDR2 are SGHVS and FQNEAQ. The CDR3 covers 16 residues. The V segment lost 1 base and the J segment 1 base; nucleotides outside the gene matches: 0.

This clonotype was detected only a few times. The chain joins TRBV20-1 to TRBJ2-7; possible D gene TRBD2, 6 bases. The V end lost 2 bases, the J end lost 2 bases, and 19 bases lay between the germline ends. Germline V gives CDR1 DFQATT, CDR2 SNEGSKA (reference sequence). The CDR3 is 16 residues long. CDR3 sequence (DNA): TGCAGTGCTAGACCCTGGGGGGTCCTGGGGGCCTACGAGCAGTACTTC. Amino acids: CSARPWGVLGAYEQYF.